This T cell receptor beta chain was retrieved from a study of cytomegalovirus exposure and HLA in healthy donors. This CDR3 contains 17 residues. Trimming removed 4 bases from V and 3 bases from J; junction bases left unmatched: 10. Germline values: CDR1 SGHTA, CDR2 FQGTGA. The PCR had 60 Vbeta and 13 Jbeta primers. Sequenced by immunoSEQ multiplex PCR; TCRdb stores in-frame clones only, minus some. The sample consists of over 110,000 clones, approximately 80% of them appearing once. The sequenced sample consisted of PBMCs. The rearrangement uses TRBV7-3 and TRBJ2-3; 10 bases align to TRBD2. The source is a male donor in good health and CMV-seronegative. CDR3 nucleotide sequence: TGTGCCAGCAGCTGGGGAGCTAGCGGGAGACTAACAGATACGCAGTATTTT. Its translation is CASSWGASGRLTDTQYF.